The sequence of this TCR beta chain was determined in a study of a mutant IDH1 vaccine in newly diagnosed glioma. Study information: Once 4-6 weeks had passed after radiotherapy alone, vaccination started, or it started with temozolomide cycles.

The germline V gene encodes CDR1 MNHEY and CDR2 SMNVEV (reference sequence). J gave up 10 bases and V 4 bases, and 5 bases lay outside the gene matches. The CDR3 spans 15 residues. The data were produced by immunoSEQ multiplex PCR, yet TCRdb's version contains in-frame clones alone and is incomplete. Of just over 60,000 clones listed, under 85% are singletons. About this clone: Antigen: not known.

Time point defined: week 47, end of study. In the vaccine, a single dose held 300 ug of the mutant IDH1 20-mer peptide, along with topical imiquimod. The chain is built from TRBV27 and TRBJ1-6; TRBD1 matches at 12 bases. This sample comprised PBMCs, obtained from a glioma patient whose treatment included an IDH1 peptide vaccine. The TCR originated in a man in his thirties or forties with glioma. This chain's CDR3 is CASSYYGTGGSPLHF. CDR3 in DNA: TGTGCCAGCAGTTATTACGGGACAGGGGGCTCACCCCTCCACTTT.